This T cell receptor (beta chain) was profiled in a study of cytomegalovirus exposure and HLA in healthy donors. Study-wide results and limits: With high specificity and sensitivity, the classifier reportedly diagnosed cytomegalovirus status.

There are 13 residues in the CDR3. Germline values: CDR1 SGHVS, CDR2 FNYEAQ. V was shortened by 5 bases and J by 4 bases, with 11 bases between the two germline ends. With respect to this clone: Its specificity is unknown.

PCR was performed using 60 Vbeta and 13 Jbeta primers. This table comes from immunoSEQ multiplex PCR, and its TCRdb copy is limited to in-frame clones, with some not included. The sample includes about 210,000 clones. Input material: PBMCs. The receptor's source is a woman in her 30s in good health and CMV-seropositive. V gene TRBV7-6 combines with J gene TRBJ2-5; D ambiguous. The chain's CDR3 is CASSREHSETQYF. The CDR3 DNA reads TGTGCCAGCAGCCGAGAGCATTCAGAGACCCAGTACTTC.